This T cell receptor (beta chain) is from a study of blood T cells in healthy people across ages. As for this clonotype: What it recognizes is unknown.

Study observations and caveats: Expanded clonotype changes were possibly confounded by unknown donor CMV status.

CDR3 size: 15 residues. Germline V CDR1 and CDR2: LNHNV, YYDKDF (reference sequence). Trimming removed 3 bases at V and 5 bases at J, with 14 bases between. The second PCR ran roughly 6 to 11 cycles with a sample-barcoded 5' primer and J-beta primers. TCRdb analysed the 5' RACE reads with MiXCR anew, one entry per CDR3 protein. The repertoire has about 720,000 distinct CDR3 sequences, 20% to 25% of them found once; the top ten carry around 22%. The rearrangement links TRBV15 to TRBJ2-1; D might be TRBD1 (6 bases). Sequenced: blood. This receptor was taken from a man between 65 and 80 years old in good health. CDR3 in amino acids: CATSSDRPAHNEQFF. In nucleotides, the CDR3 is TGTGCCACCAGCAGTGACAGGCCAGCACACAATGAGCAGTTCTTC.